The 15 T cell receptor beta chains listed next were all sequenced from one sample in a study of vaccination and CD4 T cells after COVID-19. The Oncomine TCR Beta short-read assay was applied to DNA of cultured CD4+ T cells. MiXCR was run by TCRdb on the PCR reads, yielding one entry per CDR3 protein. The table lists about 23,000 distinct CDR3 sequences, about 42% of them singletons. Antigen specificity for these receptors is unknown. Sample treatment: roughly 11-day PBMC culture with coronavirus spike peptide pools or control peptides (ViraFEST assay). This specimen was CD4+ T cells from blood, cultured in vitro, taken before SARS-CoV-2 vaccination. The receptors shown here come from a human donor who received a COVID-19 vaccine.

The CDR3 DNA reads TGCGCCAGCAGTGCCCGGGACAGAGAAATTAGCAATCAGCCCCAGCATTTT. Translation: CASSARDREISNQPQHF. The V call is TRBV10-1, the J call TRBJ1-5; TRBD1 agrees at 7 bases. This CDR3 has 17 residues. V trimming: 4 bases; J trimming: 0 bases; junction bases outside the gene matches: 9. Germline-derived CDR1 and CDR2 are WNHNN and SYGVQD (reference sequence).

The V call is TRBV6-2 or TRBV6-3, the J call TRBJ2-1; 7 nucleotides align to TRBD2. This CDR3 spans 15 amino acids. Germline V gene sequence: CDR1 MNHEY, CDR2 SVGEGT. V was clipped by 0 bases and J by 6 bases; unmatched bases: 5. Here the CDR3 DNA reads TGTGCCAGCAGTTACTCTCGCGGGGGAACCAATGAGCAGTTCTTC. Protein: CASSYSRGGTNEQFF.

The chain combines TRBV20-1 with TRBJ1-5; D not certain. With 5 bases removed from V and 2 bases from J, the gap between germline ends came to 10 bases. CDR1 and CDR2 from the germline V gene are DFQATT and SNEGSKA (reference sequence). The CDR3 is made up of 13 amino acids. CDR3 DNA sequence: TGCAGTGCTCAAGGTGATGGCAATCAGCCCCAGCATTTT. It specifies CSAQGDGNQPQHF.

This rearrangement joins TRBV30 to TRBJ1-4; TRBD1 matches 8 bases. J lost 7 bases, V lost 3 bases, and 7 bases had no gene match. Germline CDR1 and CDR2: GTSNPN and SVGIG (reference sequence). The CDR3 length is 14 residues. This chain's CDR3 is CAWSPGQEGEKLFF. CDR3 DNA sequence: TGTGCCTGGAGCCCGGGACAGGAGGGTGAAAAACTGTTTTTT.

The sample holds a few counts of this clonotype. The chain carries TRBV7-2 and TRBJ1-5, with D tentatively TRBD1 (6 bases). The CDR3 has 14 amino acids. The V gene lost 5 bases and the J gene lost 6 bases, with 14 bases spanning the gap. The germline gives CDR1 SGHTA, CDR2 FQGNSA. The CDR3, as DNA: TGTGCCAGCAGCCTAGGGGGGGGTACTCAGCCCCAGCATTTT. Residues: CASSLGGGTQPQHF.

The V gene is TRBV25-1, the J gene TRBJ2-1; possibly TRBD1 for D (6 bases). Germline CDR1 and CDR2: MGHDK and SYGVNS. The CDR3 has 13 amino acids. Trimming took off 2 bases at V and 4 bases at J, with 6 bases between the two ends. The CDR3 nucleotides read TGTGCCAGCAGTGAAAGGGGGTACAATGAGCAGTTCTTC. The encoded protein is CASSERGYNEQFF. Supplemented by reference TRBV25-1 and TRBJ2-1, the full variable domain reads EADIYQTPRYLVIGTGKKITLECSQTMGHDKMYWYQQDPGMELHLIHYSYGVNSTEKGDLSSESTVSRIRTEHFPLTLESARPSHTSQYLCASSERGYNEQFFGPGTRLTVL.

This clonotype was detected a few times. This sequence joins TRBV7-8 and TRBJ2-3, with 11 bases that match TRBD2. CDR3 size: 16 residues. The germline V gene encodes CDR1 SGHVS and CDR2 FQNEAQ. The junction had 10 bases not matched to a gene; V was cut back by 5 bases and J by 6 bases. CDR3 DNA sequence: TGTGCCAGCAGCCCCTTAGCGGGGGGGGCGGGGGATACGCAGTATTTT. Its translation is CASSPLAGGAGDTQYF.

The sample holds a few counts of this clonotype. The chain recombines TRBV24-1 with TRBJ2-2, with 8 bases lining up with TRBD1. The ends lost 7 bases at V and 2 bases at J; junction bases unmatched: 8. The CDR3 consists of 16 residues. In germline, CDR1 is KGHDR, CDR2 SFDVKD. CDR3 protein: CATRGLGQGNTGELFF. CDR3 DNA sequence: TGTGCCACCAGGGGACTTGGACAGGGCAACACCGGGGAGCTGTTTTTT.

This clonotype was counted between two and nine times. The chain is built from TRBV6-1 and TRBJ2-5; D may correspond to TRBD1 or TRBD2 (5 bases each). The V gene lost 0 bases and the J gene lost 1 base, with 9 bases spanning the gap. Germline CDR1 is MNHNS and CDR2 is SASEGT. The length of the CDR3 is 15 residues. The DNA for the CDR3 is TGTGCCAGCAGTGAAGCGCCGGGGACCCAAGAGACCCAGTACTTC. This sequence encodes CASSEAPGTQETQYF.

This clonotype showed up just a few times. The rearrangement joins TRBV7-9 to TRBJ1-4, with no clear D. Trimming removed 4 bases at V and 6 bases at J, with 3 bases between. The germline CDR1 and CDR2 sequences are SEHNR and FQNEAQ (reference sequence). The CDR3 has 11 amino acids. The CDR3 loop reads CASSSYEKLFF. In nucleotides, the CDR3 is TGTGCCAGCAGCTCCTATGAAAAACTGTTTTTT.

The chain uses TRBV7-9 and TRBJ1-2, with D unresolved. The germline V and J ends were trimmed by 1 base and 2 bases, with 11 bases remaining between them. Germline CDR1 and CDR2: SEHNR and FQNEAQ (reference sequence). CDR3 length: 15 residues. CDR3 in DNA: TGTGCCAGCAGCTTAGATTTGGGTCAGAACTATGGCTACACCTTC. This translates into CASSLDLGQNYGYTF.

The chain recombines TRBV7-2 with TRBJ1-4; a weak D match, TRBD1 (6 bases). Germline-derived CDR1 and CDR2 are SGHTA and FQGNSA. The ends were cut back, 3 bases at V and 7 bases at J, with 12 bases in the middle. CDR3 length equals 14 residues. CDR3 sequence reads: CASSFGGPREKLFF. The DNA of the CDR3 is TGTGCCAGCAGCTTTGGGGGCCCACGTGAAAAACTGTTTTTT.

This clonotype was counted between two and nine times. This chain links TRBV5-6 with TRBJ1-1; D is possibly TRBD1 (6 bases). Trimming stripped 0 bases from V and 8 bases from J, with 11 bases between. CDR1 is SGHDT, CDR2 YYEEEE, per germline. The length of the CDR3 is 13 residues. CDR3 in amino acids: CASSLGGRPEAFF. DNA for the CDR3: TGTGCCAGCAGCTTGGGGGGGCGTCCCGAAGCTTTCTTT.

This clonotype ranks as medium-sized. This chain uses TRBV20-1 with TRBJ1-6; 8 nucleotides align to TRBD1. The V and J ends lost 0 bases and 10 bases, in that order; junction bases with no gene match: 5. This CDR3 has 14 residues. CDR1 is DFQATT and CDR2 is SNEGSKA in the germline V gene (reference sequence). DNA for the CDR3: TGCAGTGCTAGAGATCAGGGGGCCTACTCACCCCTCCACTTT. This translates into CSARDQGAYSPLHF.

This clonotype has just a few counts. This chain joins TRBV20-1 and TRBJ2-2; D not resolved. The germline V and J ends were trimmed by 7 bases and 8 bases, with 14 bases remaining between them. CDR1 DFQATT and CDR2 SNEGSKA come from the germline V gene (reference sequence). The CDR3 sequence is 12 residues long. CDR3 region: CSVVAGMGELFF. Written as DNA, the CDR3 is TGCAGTGTAGTAGCTGGGATGGGGGAGCTGTTTTTT.